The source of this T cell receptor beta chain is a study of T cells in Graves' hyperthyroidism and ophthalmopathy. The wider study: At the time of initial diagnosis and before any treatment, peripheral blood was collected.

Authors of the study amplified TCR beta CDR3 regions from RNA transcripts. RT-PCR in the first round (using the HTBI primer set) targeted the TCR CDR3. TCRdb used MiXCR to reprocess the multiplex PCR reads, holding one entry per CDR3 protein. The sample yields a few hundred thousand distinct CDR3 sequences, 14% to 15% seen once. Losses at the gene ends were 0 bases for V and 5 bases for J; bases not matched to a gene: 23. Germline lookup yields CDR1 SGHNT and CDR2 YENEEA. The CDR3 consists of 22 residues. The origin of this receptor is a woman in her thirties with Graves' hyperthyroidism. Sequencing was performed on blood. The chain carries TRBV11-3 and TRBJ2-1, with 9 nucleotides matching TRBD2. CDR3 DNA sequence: TGTGCCAGCAGCTTAGATCCCCCTCGGGGTAGCGGGAGAAGGTCACGTAACAATGAGCAGTTCTTC. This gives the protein CASSLDPPRGSGRRSRNNEQFF.